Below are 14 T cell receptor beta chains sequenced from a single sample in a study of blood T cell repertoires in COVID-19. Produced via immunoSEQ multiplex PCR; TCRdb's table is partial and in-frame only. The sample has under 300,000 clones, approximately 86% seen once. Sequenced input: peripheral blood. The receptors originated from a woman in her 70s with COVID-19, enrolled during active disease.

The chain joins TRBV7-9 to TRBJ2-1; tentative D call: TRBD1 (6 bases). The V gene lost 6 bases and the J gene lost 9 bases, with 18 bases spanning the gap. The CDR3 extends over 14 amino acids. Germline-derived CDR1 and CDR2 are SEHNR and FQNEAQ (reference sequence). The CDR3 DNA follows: TGTGCCAGCAGTATACTCAGCCCAGGGGTTGAGCAGTTCTTC. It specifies CASSILSPGVEQFF. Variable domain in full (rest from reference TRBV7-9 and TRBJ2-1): DTGVSQNPRHKITKRGQNVTFRCDPISEHNRLYWYRQTLGQGPEFLTYFQNEAQLEKSRLLSDRFSAERPKGSFSTLEIQRTEQGDSAMYLCASSILSPGVEQFFGPGTRLTVL.

The CDR3 nucleotides read TGTGCCAGCAGAAGAGGGGGGAACACTGAAGCTTTCTTT. As protein: CASRRGGNTEAFF. The rearrangement links TRBV6-5 to TRBJ1-1, with D perhaps matching TRBD1 (6 bases). Germline lookup yields CDR1 MNHEY and CDR2 SVGAGI. The V gene lost 6 bases and the J gene lost 1 base, with 9 bases spanning the gap. The CDR3 contains 13 residues.

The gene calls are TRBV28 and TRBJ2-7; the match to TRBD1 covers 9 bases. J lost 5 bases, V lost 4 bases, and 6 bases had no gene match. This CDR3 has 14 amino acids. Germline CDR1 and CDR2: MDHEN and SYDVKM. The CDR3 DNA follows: TGTGCCAGCAGTTCCTCGGACAGGGGTCACGAGCAGTACTTC. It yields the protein CASSSSDRGHEQYF.

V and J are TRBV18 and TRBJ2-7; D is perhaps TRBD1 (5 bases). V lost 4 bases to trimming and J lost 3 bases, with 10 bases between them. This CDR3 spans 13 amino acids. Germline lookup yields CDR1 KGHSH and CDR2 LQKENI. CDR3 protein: CASSLSDSYEQYF. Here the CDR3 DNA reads TGTGCCAGCTCACTCTCCGACAGCTACGAGCAGTACTTC.

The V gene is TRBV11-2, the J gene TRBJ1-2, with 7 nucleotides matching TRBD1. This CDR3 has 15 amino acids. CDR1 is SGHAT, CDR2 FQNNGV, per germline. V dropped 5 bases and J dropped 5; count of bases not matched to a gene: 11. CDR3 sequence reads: CASSILPGGGYGYTF. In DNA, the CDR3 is TGTGCCAGCAGCATACTCCCAGGGGGAGGATATGGCTACACCTTC. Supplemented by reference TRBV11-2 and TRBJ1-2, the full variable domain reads EAGVAQSPRYKIIEKRQSVAFWCNPISGHATLYWYQQILGQGPKLLIQFQNNGVVDDSQLPKDRFSAERLKGVDSTLKIQPAKLEDSAVYLCASSILPGGGYGYTFGSGTRLTVV.

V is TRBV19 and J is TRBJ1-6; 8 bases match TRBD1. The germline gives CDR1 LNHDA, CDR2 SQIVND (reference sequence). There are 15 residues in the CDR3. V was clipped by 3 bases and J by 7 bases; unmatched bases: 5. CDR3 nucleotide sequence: TGTGCCAGTAGTATCCCCCCAGGGGGCAATTCACCCCTCCACTTT. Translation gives CASSIPPGGNSPLHF.

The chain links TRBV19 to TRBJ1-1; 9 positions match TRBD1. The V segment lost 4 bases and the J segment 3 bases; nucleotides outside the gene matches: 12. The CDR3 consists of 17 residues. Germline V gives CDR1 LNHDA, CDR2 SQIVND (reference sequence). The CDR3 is CASSKLPGQGPDTEAFF. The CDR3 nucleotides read TGTGCCAGTAGTAAACTACCCGGACAGGGGCCGGACACTGAAGCTTTCTTT. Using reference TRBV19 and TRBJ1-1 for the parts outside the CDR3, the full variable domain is DGGITQSPKYLFRKEGQNVTLSCEQNLNHDAMYWYRQDPGQGLRLIYYSQIVNDFQKGDIAEGYSVSREKKESFPLTVTSAQKNPTAFYLCASSKLPGQGPDTEAFFGQGTRLTVV.

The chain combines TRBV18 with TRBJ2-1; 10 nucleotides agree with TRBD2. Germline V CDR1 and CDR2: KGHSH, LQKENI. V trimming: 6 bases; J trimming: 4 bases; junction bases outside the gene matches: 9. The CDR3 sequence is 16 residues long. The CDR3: CASSPQAGGPYNEQFF. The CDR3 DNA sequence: TGTGCCAGCTCGCCCCAAGCGGGGGGGCCTTACAATGAGCAGTTCTTC. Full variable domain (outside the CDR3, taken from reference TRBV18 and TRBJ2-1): NAGVMQNPRHLVRRRGQEARLRCSPMKGHSHVYWYRQLPEEGLKFMVYLQKENIIDESGMPKERFSAEFPKEGPSILRIQQVVRGDSAAYFCASSPQAGGPYNEQFFGPGTRLTVL.

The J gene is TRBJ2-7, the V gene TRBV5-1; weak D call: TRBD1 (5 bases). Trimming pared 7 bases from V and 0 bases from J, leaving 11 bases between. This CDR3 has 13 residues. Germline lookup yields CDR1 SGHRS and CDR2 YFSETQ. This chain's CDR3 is CASSQDSSYEQYF. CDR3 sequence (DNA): TGCGCCAGCTCCCAAGACAGCTCCTACGAGCAGTACTTC.

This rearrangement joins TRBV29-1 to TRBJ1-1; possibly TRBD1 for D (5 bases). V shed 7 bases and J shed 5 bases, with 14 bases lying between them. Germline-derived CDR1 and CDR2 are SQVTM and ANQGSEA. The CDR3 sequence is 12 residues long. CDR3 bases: TGCAGCGGAAACACAGGTGGGACTGAAGCTTTCTTT. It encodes CSGNTGGTEAFF.

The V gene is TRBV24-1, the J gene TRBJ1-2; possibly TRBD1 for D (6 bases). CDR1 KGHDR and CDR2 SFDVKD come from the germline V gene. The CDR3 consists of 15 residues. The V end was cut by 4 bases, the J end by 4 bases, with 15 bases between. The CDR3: CATSDPGQPFYGYTF. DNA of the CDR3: TGTGCCACCAGTGACCCCGGACAGCCTTTCTATGGCTACACCTTC.

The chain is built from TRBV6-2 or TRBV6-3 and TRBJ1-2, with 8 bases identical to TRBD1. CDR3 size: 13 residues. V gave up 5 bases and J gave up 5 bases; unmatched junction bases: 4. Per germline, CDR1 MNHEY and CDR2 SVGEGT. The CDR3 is CASSRTGRYGYTF. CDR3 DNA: TGTGCCAGCAGTCGGACAGGGAGATATGGCTACACCTTC.

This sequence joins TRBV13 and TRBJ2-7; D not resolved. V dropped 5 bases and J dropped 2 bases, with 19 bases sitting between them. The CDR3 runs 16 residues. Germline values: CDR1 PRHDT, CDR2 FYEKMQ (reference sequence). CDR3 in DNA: TGTGCCAGCAGCCACTCTAATTCCGACTTCCCCTACGAGCAGTACTTC. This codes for CASSHSNSDFPYEQYF.

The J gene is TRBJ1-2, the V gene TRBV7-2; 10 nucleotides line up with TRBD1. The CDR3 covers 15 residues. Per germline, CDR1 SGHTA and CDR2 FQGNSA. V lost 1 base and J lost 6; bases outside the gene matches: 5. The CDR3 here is CASSLERTGGHGYTF. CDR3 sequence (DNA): TGTGCCAGCAGCTTAGAGAGGACAGGGGGACATGGCTACACCTTC.